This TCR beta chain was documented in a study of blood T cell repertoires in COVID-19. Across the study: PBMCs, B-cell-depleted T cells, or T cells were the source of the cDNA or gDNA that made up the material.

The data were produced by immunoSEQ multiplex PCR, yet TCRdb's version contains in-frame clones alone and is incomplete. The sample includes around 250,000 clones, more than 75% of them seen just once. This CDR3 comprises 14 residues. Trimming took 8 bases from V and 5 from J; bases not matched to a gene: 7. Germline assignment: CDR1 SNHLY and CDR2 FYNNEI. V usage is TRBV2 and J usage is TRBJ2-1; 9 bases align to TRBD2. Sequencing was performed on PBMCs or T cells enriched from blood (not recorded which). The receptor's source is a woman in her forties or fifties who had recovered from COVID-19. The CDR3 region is CASEASGTHNEQFF. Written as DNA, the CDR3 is TGTGCCAGCGAGGCTAGCGGGACACACAATGAGCAGTTCTTC.